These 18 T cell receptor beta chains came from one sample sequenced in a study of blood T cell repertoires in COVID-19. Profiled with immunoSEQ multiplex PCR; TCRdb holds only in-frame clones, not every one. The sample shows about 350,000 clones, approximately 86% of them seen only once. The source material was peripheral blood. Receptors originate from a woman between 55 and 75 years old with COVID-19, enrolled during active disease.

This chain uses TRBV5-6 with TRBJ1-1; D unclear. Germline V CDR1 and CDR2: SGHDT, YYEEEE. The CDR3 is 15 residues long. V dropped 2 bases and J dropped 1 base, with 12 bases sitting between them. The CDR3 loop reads CASSLTFPENTEAFF. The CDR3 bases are TGTGCCAGCAGCTTAACATTTCCAGAGAACACTGAAGCTTTCTTT.

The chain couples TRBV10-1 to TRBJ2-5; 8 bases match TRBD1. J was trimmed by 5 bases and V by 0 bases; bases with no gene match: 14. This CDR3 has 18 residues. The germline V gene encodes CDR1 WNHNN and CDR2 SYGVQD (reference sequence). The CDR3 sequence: CASSESTPRGRILETQYF. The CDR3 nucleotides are TGCGCCAGCAGTGAGTCGACTCCCAGGGGGCGTATTTTGGAGACCCAGTACTTC.

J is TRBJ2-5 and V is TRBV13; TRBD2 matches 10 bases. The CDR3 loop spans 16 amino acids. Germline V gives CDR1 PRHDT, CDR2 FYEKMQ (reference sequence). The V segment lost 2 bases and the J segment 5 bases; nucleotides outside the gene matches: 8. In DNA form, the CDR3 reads TGTGCCAGCAGCTTATGGGGAGCGGGGGGGCTTGAGACCCAGTACTTC. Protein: CASSLWGAGGLETQYF. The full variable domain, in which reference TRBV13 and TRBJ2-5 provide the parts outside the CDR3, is AAGVIQSPRHLIKEKRETATLKCYPIPRHDTVYWYQQGPGQDPQFLISFYEKMQSDKGSIPDRFSAQQFSDYHSELNMSSLELGDSALYFCASSLWGAGGLETQYFGPGTRLLVL.

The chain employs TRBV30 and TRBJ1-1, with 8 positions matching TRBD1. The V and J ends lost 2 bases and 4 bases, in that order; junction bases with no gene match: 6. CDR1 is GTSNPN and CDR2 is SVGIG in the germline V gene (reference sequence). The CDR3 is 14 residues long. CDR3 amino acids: CAWSYQGAGTEAFF. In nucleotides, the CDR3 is TGTGCCTGGAGTTACCAGGGGGCGGGCACTGAAGCTTTCTTT.

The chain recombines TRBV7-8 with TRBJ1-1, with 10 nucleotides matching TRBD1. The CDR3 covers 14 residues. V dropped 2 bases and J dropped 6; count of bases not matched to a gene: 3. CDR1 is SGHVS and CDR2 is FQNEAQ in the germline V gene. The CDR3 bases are TGTGCCAGCAGCTTAAGGGACAGGGGACCTGAAGCTTTCTTT. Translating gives CASSLRDRGPEAFF.

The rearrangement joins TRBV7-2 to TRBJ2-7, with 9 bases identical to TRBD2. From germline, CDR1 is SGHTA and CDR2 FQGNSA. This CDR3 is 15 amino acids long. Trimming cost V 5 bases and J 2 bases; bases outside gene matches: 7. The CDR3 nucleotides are TGTGCCAGCAGCCCTCTAGCGGGGTTAGCCTACGAGCAGTACTTC. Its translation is CASSPLAGLAYEQYF.

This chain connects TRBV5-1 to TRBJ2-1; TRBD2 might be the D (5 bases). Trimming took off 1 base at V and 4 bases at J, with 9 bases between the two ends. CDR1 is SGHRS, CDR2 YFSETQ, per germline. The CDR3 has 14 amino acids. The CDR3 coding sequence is TGCGCCAGCAGCTTGTCCCCGGGATACAATGAGCAGTTCTTC. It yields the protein CASSLSPGYNEQFF.

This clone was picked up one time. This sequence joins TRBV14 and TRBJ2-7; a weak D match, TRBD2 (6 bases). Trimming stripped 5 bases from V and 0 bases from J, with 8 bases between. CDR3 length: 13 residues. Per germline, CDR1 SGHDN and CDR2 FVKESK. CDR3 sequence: CASSGGLSYEQYF. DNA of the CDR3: TGTGCCAGCAGCGGGGGACTCTCCTACGAGCAGTACTTC. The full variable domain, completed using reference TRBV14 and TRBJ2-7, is EAGVTQFPSHSVIEKGQTVTLRCDPISGHDNLYWYRRVMGKEIKFLLHFVKESKQDESGMPNNRFLAERTGGTYSTLKVQPAELEDSGVYFCASSGGLSYEQYFGPGTRLTVT.

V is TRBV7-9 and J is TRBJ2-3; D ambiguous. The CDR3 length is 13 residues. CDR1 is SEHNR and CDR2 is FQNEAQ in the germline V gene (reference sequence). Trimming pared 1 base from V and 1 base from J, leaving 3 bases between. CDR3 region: CASSLGGTDTQYF. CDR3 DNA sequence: TGTGCCAGCAGCTTAGGAGGCACAGATACGCAGTATTTT.

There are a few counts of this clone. CDR3 bases: TGTGCCAGCTCACCAAATGACTGGGTCCATCACACCTTC. Its translation: CASSPNDWVHHTF. This rearrangement joins TRBV18 to TRBJ1-2; D gene ambiguous. The germline CDR1 and CDR2 sequences are KGHSH and LQKENI. Trimming shortened V by 2 bases and J by 12 bases, and 16 bases separated the two germline ends. This CDR3 region has 13 residues.

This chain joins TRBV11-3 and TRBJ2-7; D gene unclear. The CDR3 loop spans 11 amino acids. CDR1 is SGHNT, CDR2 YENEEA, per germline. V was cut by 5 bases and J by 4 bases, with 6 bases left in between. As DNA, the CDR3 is TGTGCCAGCAGCGTTAATTACGAGCAGTACTTC. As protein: CASSVNYEQYF. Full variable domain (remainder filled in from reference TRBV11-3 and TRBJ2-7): EAGVVQSPRYKIIEKKQPVAFWCNPISGHNTLYWYLQNLGQGPELLIRYENEEAVDDSQLPKDRFSAERLKGVDSTLKIQPAELGDSAVYLCASSVNYEQYFGPGTRLTVT.

The CDR3 loop is CASSGVGLAAGNEQFF. The CDR3 DNA reads TGTGCCAGCTCAGGGGTCGGACTAGCGGCGGGCAATGAGCAGTTCTTC. This chain joins TRBV18 and TRBJ2-1; 10 bases line up with TRBD2. This CDR3 comprises 16 residues. Germline V lookup: CDR1 KGHSH, CDR2 LQKENI. V trimming: 5 bases; J trimming: 6 bases; junction bases outside the gene matches: 10.

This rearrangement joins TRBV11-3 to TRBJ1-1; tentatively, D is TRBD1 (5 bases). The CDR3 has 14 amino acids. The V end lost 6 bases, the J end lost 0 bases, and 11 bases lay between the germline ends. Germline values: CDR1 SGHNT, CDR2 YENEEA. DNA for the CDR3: TGTGCCAGCAGTCGACAGCTGATGAACACTGAAGCTTTCTTT. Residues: CASSRQLMNTEAFF. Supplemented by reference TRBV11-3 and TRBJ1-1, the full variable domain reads EAGVVQSPRYKIIEKKQPVAFWCNPISGHNTLYWYLQNLGQGPELLIRYENEEAVDDSQLPKDRFSAERLKGVDSTLKIQPAELGDSAVYLCASSRQLMNTEAFFGQGTRLTVV.

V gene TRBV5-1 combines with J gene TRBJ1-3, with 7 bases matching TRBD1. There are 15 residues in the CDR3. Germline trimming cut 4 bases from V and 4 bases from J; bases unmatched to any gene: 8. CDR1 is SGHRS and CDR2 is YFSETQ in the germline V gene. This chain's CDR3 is CASSPLTGAGNTIYF. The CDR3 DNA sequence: TGCGCCAGCAGCCCATTAACAGGGGCAGGAAACACCATATATTTT.

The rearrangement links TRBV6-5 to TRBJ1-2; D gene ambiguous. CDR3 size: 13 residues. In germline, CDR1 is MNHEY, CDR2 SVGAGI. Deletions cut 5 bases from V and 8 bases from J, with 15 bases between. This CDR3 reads CASSPGPGAGYTF. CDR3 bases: TGTGCCAGCAGTCCCGGGCCGGGAGCAGGCTACACCTTC.

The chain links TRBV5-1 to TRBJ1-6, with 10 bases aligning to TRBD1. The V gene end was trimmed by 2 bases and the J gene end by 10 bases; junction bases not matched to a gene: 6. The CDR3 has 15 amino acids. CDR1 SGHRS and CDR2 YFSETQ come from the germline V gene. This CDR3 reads CASSFGTGEGSPLHF. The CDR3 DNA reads TGCGCCAGCAGCTTCGGGACAGGGGAGGGATCACCCCTCCACTTT.

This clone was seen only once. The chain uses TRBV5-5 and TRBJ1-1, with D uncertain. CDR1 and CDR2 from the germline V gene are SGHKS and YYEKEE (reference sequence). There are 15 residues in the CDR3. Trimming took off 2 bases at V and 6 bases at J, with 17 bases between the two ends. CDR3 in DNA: TGTGCCAGCAGCTTAAACCTCCAGGTTTCCCCTGAAGCTTTCTTT. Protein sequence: CASSLNLQVSPEAFF.

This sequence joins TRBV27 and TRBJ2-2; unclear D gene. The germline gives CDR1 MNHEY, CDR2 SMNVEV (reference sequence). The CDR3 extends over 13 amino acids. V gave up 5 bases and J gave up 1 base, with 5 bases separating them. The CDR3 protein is CASSPGNTGELFF. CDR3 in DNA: TGTGCCAGCAGTCCAGGGAACACCGGGGAGCTGTTTTTT.